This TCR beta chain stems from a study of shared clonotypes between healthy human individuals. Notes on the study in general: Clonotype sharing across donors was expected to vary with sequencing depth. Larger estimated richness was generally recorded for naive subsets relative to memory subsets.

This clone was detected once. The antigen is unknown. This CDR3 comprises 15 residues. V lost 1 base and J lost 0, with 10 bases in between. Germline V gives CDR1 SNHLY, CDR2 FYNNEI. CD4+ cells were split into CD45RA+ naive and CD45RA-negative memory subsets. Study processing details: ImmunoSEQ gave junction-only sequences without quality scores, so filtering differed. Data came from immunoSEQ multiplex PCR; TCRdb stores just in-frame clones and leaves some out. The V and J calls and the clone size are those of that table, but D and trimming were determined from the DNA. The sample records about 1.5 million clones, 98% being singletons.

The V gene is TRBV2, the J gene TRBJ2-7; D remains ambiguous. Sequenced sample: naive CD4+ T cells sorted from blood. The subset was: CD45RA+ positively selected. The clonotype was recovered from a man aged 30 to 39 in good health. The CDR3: CASSEEGRISYEQYF. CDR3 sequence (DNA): TGTGCCAGCAGTGAAGAAGGCAGAATCTCCTACGAGCAGTACTTC.